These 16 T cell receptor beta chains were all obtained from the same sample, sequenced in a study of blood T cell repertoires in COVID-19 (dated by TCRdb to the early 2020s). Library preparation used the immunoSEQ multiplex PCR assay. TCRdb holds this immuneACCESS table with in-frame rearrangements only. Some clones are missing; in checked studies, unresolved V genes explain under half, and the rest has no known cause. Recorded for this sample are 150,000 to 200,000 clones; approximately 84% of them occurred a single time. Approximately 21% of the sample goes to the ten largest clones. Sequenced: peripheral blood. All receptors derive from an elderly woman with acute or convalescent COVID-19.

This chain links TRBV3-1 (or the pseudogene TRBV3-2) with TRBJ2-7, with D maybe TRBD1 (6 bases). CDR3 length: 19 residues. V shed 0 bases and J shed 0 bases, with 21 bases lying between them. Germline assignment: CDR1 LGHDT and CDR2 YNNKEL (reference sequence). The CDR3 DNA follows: TGTGCCAGCAGCCAAGATATTCCCGCGGACAGAAAAAACTCCTACGAGCAGTACTTC. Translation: CASSQDIPADRKNSYEQYF.

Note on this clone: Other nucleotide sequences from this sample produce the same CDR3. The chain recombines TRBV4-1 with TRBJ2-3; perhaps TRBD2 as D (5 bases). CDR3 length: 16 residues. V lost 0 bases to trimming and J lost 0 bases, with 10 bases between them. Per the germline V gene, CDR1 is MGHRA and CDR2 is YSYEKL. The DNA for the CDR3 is TGCGCCAGCAGCCAAGATGGCCGGACTAGCACAGATACGCAGTATTTT. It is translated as CASSQDGRTSTDTQYF.

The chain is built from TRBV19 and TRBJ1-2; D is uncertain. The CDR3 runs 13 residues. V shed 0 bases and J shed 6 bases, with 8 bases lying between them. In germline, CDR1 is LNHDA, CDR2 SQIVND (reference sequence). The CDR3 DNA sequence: TGTGCCAGTAGTATAGATCTCGGGGATGGCTACACCTTC. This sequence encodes CASSIDLGDGYTF.

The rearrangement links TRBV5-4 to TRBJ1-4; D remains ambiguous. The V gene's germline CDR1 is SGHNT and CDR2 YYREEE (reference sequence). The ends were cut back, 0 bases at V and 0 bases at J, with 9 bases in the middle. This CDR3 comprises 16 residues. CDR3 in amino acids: CASSLGSITTNEKLFF. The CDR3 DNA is TGTGCCAGCAGCTTGGGAAGCATAACAACTAATGAAAAACTGTTTTTT.

CDR3 protein: CASSKTGTLSNEQFF. The DNA for the CDR3 is TGTGCCAGCAGTAAGACCGGGACACTTTCCAATGAGCAGTTCTTC. The chain joins TRBV6-5 to TRBJ2-1, with D perhaps TRBD1 (6 bases). Trimming removed 5 bases at V and 6 bases at J, with 17 bases between. Looked up from germline, CDR1 is MNHEY and CDR2 is SVGAGI. The CDR3 runs 15 residues.

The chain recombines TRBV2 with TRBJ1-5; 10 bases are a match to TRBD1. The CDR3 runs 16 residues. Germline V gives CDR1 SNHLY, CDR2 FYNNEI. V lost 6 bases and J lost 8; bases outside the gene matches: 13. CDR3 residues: CASRATTGGRWEPQHF. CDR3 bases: TGTGCCAGCAGGGCGACGACAGGGGGCCGGTGGGAGCCCCAGCATTTT.

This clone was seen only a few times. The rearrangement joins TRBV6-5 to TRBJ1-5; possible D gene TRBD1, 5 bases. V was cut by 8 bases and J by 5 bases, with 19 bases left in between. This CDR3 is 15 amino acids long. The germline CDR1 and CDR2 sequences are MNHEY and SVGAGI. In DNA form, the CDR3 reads TGTGCCAGCCGAAAGCGGGGCTCGGGACATCAGCCCCAGCATTTT. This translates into CASRKRGSGHQPQHF.

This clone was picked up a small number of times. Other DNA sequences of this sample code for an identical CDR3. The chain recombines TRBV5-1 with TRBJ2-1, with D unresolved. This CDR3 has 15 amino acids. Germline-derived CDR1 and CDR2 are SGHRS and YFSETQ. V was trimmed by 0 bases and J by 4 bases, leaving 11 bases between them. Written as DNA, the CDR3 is TGCGCCAGCAGCTTGGAGCCAGGTGTTTACAATGAGCAGTTCTTC. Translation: CASSLEPGVYNEQFF.

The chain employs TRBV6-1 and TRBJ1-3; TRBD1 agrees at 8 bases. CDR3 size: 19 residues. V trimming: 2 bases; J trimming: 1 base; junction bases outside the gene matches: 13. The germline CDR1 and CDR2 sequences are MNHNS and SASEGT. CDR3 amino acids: CASSENVGGQGASGNTIYF. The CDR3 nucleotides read TGTGCCAGCAGTGAAAACGTGGGTGGCCAGGGGGCTTCTGGAAACACCATATATTTT.

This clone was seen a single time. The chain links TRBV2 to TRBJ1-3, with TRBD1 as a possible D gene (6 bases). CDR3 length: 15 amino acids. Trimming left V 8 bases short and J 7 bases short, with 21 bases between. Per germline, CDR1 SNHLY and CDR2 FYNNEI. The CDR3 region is CASSPEGGLGNTIYF. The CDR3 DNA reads TGTGCCAGCTCCCCTGAGGGGGGGCTCGGGAACACCATATATTTT.

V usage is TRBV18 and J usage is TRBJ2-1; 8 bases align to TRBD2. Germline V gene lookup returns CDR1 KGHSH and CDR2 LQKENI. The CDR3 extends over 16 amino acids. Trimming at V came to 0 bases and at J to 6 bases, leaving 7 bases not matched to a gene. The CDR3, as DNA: TGTGCCAGCTCACCACCGGGGACTAGAGGAAGCAATGAGCAGTTCTTC. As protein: CASSPPGTRGSNEQFF.

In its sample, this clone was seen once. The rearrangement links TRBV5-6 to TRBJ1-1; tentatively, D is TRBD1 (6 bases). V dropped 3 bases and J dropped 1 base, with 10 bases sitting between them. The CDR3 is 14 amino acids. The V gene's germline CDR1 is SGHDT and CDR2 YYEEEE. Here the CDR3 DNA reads TGTGCCAGCAGCTACAGGGTTTGGAACACTGAAGCTTTCTTT. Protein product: CASSYRVWNTEAFF. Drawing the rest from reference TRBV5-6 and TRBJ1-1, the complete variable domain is DAGVTQSPTHLIKTRGQQVTLRCSPKSGHDTVSWYQQALGQGPQFIFQYYEEEERQRGNFPDRFSGHQFPNYSSELNVNALLLGDSALYLCASSYRVWNTEAFFGQGTRLTVV.

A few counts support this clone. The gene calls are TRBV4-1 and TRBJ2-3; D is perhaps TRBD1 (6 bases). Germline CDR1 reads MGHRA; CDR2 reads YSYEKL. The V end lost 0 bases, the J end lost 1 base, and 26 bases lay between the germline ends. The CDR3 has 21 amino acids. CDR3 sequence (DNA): TGCGCCAGCAGCCAAGATCCCCCCTCGCTCTGGGGGCAGTTCGGCACAGATACGCAGTATTTT. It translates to CASSQDPPSLWGQFGTDTQYF.

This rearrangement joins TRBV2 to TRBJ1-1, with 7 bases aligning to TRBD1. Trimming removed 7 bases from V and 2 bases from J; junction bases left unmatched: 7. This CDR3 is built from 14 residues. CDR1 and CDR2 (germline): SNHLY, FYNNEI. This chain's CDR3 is CASNFQGENTEAFF. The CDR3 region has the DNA TGTGCCAGCAACTTTCAGGGGGAAAACACTGAAGCTTTCTTT.

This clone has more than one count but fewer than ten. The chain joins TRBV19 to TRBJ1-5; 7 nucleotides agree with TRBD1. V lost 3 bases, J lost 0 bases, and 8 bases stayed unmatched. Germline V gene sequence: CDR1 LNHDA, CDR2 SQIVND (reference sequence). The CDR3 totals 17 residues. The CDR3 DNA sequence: TGTGCCAGTAGTATTGGGGTGACAGGGCTTAGCAATCAGCCCCAGCATTTT. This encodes CASSIGVTGLSNQPQHF.

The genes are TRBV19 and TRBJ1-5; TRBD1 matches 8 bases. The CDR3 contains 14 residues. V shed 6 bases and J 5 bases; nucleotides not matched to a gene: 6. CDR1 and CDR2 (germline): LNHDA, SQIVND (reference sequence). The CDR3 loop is CASRTGQVHQPQHF. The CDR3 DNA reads TGTGCCAGTAGGACGGGACAGGTCCATCAGCCCCAGCATTTT.